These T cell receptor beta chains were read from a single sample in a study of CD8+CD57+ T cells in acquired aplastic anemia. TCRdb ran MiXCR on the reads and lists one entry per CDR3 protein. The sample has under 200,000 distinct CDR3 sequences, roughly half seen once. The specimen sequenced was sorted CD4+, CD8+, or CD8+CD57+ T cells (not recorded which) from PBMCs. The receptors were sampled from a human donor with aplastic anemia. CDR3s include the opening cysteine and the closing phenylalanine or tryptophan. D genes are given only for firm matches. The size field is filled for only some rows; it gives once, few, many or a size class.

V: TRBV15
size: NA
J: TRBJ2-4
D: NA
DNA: TGTGCCACCAGCAGACCAGGAATAGCCAAAAACATTCAGTACTTC
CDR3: CATSRPGIAKNIQYF

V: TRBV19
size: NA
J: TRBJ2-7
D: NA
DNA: TGTGCCAGTAGTTCGCTTGACACCTACGGCTACGAGCAGTACTTC
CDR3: CASSSLDTYGYEQYF

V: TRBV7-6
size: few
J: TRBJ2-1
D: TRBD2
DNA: TGTGCCAGCAGGCCTAGCGGGGGGGCAGGGAATGAGCAGTTCTTC
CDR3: CASRPSGGAGNEQFF

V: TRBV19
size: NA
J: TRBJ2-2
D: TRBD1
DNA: TGTGCCAGTAGTATAGCCAGGGGGTCACAAGGGGAGCTGTTTTTT
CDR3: CASSIARGSQGELFF

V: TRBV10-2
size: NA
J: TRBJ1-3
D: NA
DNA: TGCGCCAGCAGTCCCGGGGTAGGAATTGGAAACACCATATATTTT
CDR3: CASSPGVGIGNTIYF

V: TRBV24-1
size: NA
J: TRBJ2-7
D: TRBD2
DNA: TGTGCCACCAGTGACCGGGGGGACTACGAGCAGTACTTC
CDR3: CATSDRGDYEQYF

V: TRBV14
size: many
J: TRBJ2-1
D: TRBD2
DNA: TGTGCCAGCAGCCTACCGGGACTAGCGGGATCCAATGAGCAGTTCTTC
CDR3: CASSLPGLAGSNEQFF

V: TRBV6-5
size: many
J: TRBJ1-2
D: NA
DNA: TGTGCCAGCAGTTACTCGACGGGTGGCTACACCTTC
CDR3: CASSYSTGGYTF

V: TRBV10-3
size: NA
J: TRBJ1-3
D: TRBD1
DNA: TGTGCCATCATTTCTCAGGGGGTCGGAAACACCATATATTTT
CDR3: CAIISQGVGNTIYF

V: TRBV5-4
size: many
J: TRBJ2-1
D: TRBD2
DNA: TGTGCCAGCAGCTTATCGCGGGGGGCGAATGAGCAGTTCTTC
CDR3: CASSLSRGANEQFF

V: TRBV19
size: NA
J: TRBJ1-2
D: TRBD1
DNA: TGTGCCAGTAGTGTCCTCAGGGGGCGAAATGGCTACACCTTC
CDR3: CASSVLRGRNGYTF

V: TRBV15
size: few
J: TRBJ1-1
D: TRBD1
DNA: TGTGCCACCAGCAGGGGACAGGGGGAAGGAGGAACTGAAGCTTTCTTT
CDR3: CATSRGQGEGGTEAFF

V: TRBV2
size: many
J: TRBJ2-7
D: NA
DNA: TGTGCCAGCAACCTGGATGTCTACGAGCAGTACTTC
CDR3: CASNLDVYEQYF

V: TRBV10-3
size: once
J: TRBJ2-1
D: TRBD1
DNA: TGTGTCACCGGGACAGGGGCCTACAATGAGCAGTTCTTC
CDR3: CVTGTGAYNEQFF

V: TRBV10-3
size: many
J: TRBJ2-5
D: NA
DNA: TGTGCCATCAGTGATATGCAGACCCAGTACTTC
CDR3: CAISDMQTQYF

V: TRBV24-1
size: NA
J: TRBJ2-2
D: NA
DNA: TGTGCCACCAGTGATTTTTCGGGAACCGGGGAGCTGTTTTTT
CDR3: CATSDFSGTGELFF

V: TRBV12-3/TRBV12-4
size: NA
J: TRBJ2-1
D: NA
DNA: TGTGCCAGCCGAGGACGGGGCAATGAGCAGTTCTTC
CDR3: CASRGRGNEQFF

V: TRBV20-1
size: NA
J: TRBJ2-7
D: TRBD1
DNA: TGCAGTGCTAGATTGACTCGGACAGGGTCGGACGAGCAGTACTTC
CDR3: CSARLTRTGSDEQYF

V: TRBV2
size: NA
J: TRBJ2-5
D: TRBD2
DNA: TGTGCCAGCAGTGAAAACGGGCTAGCGGGAGGGAGCCAAGAGACCCAGTACTTC
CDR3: CASSENGLAGGSQETQYF

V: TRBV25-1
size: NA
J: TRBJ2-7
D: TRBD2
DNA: TGTGCCAGCAGTGAAGGCGGCACTAGCGGGAGGTACGAGCAGTACTTC
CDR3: CASSEGGTSGRYEQYF

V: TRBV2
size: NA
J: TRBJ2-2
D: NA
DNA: TGTGCCCCACGGACGGGGGAAGAGCTGTTTTTT
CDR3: CAPRTGEELFF

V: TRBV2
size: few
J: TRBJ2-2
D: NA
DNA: TGTGCCAGCAGTCAGACCCCCGAGAACACCGGGGAGCTGTTTTTT
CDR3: CASSQTPENTGELFF

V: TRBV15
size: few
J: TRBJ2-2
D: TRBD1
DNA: TGTGCCACCAGCCCGGACAGGGCTGAGCTGTTTTTT
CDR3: CATSPDRAELFF

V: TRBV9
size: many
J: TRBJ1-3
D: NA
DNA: TGTGCCAGCAGCGGACAACCGAGCGGGGGTTTGGGAAACACCATATATTTT
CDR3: CASSGQPSGGLGNTIYF

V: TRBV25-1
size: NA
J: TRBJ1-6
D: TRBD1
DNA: TGTGCCAGCAGTGGCACAAAAGGACAGGGGATTAATTCACCCCTCCACTTT
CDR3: CASSGTKGQGINSPLHF

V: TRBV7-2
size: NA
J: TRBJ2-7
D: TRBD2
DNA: TGTGCCAGCAGCCCAGCGGGAGCACAAAACTACGAGCAGTACTTC
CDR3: CASSPAGAQNYEQYF

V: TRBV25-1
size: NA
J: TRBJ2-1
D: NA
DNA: TGTGCCAGCAGAGGGGGCGGGGGCTCCTACAATGAGCAGTTCTTC
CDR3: CASRGGGGSYNEQFF

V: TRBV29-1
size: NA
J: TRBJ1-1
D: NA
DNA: TGCAGCGTCGAGGGGAACACTGAAGCTTTCTTT
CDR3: CSVEGNTEAFF

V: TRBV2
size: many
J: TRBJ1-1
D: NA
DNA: TGTGCCAGCAGTGATTATACTGAAGCTTTCTTT
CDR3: CASSDYTEAFF

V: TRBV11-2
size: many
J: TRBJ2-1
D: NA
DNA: TGTGCCAGCAGCTTAGAACTTGGGCAGCCGGCCTACAATGAGCAGTTCTTC
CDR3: CASSLELGQPAYNEQFF

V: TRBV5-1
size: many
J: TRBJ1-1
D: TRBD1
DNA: TGCGCCAGCAGCCCAGGGACAGGGAGGGGAAGCACTGAAGCTTTCTTT
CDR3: CASSPGTGRGSTEAFF

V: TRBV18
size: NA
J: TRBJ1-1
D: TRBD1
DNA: TGTGCCAGCTCACGGCGTCGGACAGGGGGCGTCACTGAAGCTTTCTTT
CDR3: CASSRRRTGGVTEAFF

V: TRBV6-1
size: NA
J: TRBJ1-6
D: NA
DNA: TGTGCCGCCAAGGGCGCCTATAATTCACCCCTCCACTTT
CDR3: CAAKGAYNSPLHF

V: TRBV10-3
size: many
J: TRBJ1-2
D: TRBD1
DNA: TGTGCCATCAGTGAGGGGACAGGACCCTATGGCTACACCTTC
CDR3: CAISEGTGPYGYTF

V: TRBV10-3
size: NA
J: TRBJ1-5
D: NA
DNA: TGTGCCATCAGTGGATCAGGAGATCAGCCCCAGCATTTT
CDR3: CAISGSGDQPQHF

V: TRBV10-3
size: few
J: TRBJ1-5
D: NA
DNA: TGTGCCATCAGTGAGTCAGGGAGCAATCAGCCCCAGCATTTT
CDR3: CAISESGSNQPQHF

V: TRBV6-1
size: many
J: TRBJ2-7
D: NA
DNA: TGTGCCAGCAGGAGATTGGGGCCGAGCTACGAGCAGTACTTC
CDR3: CASRRLGPSYEQYF

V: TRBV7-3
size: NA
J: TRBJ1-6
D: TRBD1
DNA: TGTGCCAGCAGCTTCCGGGGACAGAATAATTCACCCCTCCACTTT
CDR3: CASSFRGQNNSPLHF

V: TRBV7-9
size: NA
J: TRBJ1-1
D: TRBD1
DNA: TGTGCCAGCAGCTTAGAAGGGACAGGGGTTACTGAAGCTTTCTTT
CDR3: CASSLEGTGVTEAFF

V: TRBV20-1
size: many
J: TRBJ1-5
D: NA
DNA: TGCAGTGCTAGAGATCACCGATATAGCAATCAGCCCCAGCATTTT
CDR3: CSARDHRYSNQPQHF

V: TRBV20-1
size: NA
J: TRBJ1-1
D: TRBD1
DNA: TGCAGTGCTAGGGGGACAGGGATTGAAGCTTTCTTT
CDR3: CSARGTGIEAFF

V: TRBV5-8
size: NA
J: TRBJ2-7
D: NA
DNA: TGTGCCAGCAGCTTGGCCTCCCTCTCCTACGAGCAGTACTTC
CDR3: CASSLASLSYEQYF

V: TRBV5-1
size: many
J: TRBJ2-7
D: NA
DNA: TGCGCCAGCAACCCGGGGCCATACTTC
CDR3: CASNPGPYF

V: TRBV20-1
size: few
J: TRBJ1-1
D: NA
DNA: TGCAGCGTTCCGGGTGGCACTGAAGCTTTCTTT
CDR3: CSVPGGTEAFF

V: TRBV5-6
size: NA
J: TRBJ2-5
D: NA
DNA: TGTGCCAGCAGCCCGACAGGCCAAGGGACCCAGTACTTC
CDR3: CASSPTGQGTQYF

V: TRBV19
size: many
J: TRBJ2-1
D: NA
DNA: TGTGCCAGTAGTATAGGTAGCGGAACCTACAATGAGCAGTTCTTC
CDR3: CASSIGSGTYNEQFF

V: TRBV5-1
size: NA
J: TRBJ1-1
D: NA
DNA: TGCGCCAGCAGCTTGGAGGGACGTTTACAGAGCACTGAAGCTCTCTTT
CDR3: CASSLEGRLQSTEALF

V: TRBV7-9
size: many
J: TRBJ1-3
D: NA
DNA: TGTGCCAGCAGCTTTAATACCATCGGGTCTGGAAACACCATATATTTT
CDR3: CASSFNTIGSGNTIYF

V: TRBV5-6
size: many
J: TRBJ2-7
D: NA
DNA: TGTGCCAGCAGCATCTTATCAGGCTCCTACGAGCAGTACTTC
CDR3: CASSILSGSYEQYF

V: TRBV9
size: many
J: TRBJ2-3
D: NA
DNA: TGTGCCAGCAGCCCATTTCGGGAGTATGCAGATACGCAGTATTTT
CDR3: CASSPFREYADTQYF

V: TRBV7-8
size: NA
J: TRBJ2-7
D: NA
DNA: TGTGCCAGCAGCGACGGGCCCAACCCGGGGGAGCAGTACTTC
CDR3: CASSDGPNPGEQYF

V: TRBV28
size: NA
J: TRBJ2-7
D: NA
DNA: TGTGCCAGCAGGGGGCTAAGCTACGAGCAGTACTTC
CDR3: CASRGLSYEQYF

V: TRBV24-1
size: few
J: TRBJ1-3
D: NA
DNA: TGTGCCACCAGTGATCCTTCGACAGTTCCTGGAAACACCATATATTTT
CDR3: CATSDPSTVPGNTIYF

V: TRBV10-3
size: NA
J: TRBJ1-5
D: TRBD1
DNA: TGTGCCATCAGTGATACTAGGACAGGGCAGGGTCAGCCCCAGCATTTT
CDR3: CAISDTRTGQGQPQHF

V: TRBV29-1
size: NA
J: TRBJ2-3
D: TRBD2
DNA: TGCAGCACTAGCGGGGCTAGCACAGATACGCAGTATTTT
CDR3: CSTSGASTDTQYF

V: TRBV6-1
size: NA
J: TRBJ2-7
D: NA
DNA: TGTGCCAGCAGGACTCTGGGGACCTACGAGCAGTACTTC
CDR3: CASRTLGTYEQYF